These T cell receptor beta chains were read from a single sample in a study of shared clonotypes between healthy human individuals. The method was immunoSEQ multiplex PCR; TCRdb's version includes in-frame clones alone and lacks a portion of them. The data contain 2 million to 3 million clones, 80% to 95% of them seen just once; the ten biggest clones take up about 0.34%. The sequenced material came from naive CD4+ T cells from PBMCs. These receptors were obtained from a man between 18 and 35 years old in good health. Some clones in this sample may be carry-over from other donors' samples. Both conserved end residues are part of each CDR3. Each record gives: clone size, J gene, V gene, CDR3 protein. The listing skips clone size in some rows; elsewhere it reads once, few, many or a size class.

size: -
J: TRBJ1-1
V: TRBV6-6
CDR3: CASSVGQGWAEAFF

size: -
J: TRBJ2-7
V: TRBV6-5
CDR3: CASSYAYEQYF

size: -
J: TRBJ2-3
V: TRBV2
CDR3: CASKPGLAGGPVSDTQYF

size: -
J: TRBJ1-3
V: TRBV2
CDR3: CANRQGGSGNTIYF

size: -
J: TRBJ2-7
V: TRBV27
CDR3: CASSPGDRPAEQYF

size: few
J: TRBJ2-2
V: TRBV20-1
CDR3: CSAMFSGELFF

size: -
J: TRBJ2-3
V: TRBV11-2
CDR3: CASSRDRVSDTQYF

size: -
J: TRBJ1-2
V: TRBV11-2
CDR3: CASSWGGSGYTF

size: -
J: TRBJ2-1
V: TRBV21-1
CDR3: CASSKSPSSYNEQFF

size: -
J: TRBJ1-5
V: TRBV6-1
CDR3: CASSGQGDQPQHF

size: -
J: TRBJ1-2
V: TRBV5-4
CDR3: CASRGGAWDGYTF

size: -
J: TRBJ2-5
V: TRBV29-1
CDR3: CSAWDSQETQYF

size: -
J: TRBJ2-3
V: TRBV30
CDR3: CAWSVDREDTQYF

size: -
J: TRBJ2-7
V: TRBV28
CDR3: CASKAGASYEQYF

size: -
J: TRBJ2-2
V: TRBV7-3
CDR3: CASSFGTLDTGELFF

size: -
J: TRBJ2-1
V: TRBV25-1
CDR3: CASSEELADDNEQFF

size: -
J: TRBJ2-7
V: TRBV28
CDR3: CASSSRGLAEQYF

size: few
J: TRBJ2-7
V: TRBV28
CDR3: CASTTSGGEQYF

size: few
J: TRBJ1-1
V: TRBV6-1
CDR3: CASGTDGEAEAFF

size: once
J: TRBJ2-5
V: TRBV25-1
CDR3: CASSEPGLAGVSQYF

size: -
J: TRBJ2-2
V: TRBV19
CDR3: CASSTTLGTGGTGELFF

size: -
J: TRBJ2-1
V: TRBV7-9
CDR3: CASSSWGDRGTNEQFF